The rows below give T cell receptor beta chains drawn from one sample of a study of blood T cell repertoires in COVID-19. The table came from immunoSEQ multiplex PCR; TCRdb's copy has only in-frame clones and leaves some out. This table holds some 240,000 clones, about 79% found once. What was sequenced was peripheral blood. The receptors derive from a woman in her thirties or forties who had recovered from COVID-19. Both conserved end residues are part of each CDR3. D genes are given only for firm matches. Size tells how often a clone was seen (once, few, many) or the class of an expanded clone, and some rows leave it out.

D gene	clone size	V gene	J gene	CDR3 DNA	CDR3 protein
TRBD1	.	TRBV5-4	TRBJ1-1	TGTGCCAGCAGCTCAGCCGACAGGGGCTGGAACACTGAAGCTTTCTTT	CASSSADRGWNTEAFF
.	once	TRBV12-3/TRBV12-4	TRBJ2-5	TGTGCCAGCAGTTTATCTTCTAAGACCCAGTACTTC	CASSLSSKTQYF
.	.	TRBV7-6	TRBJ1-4	TGTGCCAGCAGCTTAGGATTGGGCATCCGGTGGGAAAAACTGTTTTTT	CASSLGLGIRWEKLFF
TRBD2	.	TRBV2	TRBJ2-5	TGTGCCAGAGAGGGGCAGCGGGGGGCCGCAGAGACCCAGTACTTC	CAREGQRGAAETQYF
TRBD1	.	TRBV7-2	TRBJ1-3	TGTGCCAGCAGCCTGGACAGGGGGGTCACTGGAAACACCATATATTTT	CASSLDRGVTGNTIYF
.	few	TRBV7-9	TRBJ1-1	TGTGCCAGCAGCTTAGGACAGTCGAACACTGAAGCTTTCTTT	CASSLGQSNTEAFF
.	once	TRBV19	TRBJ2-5	TGTGCCAGTAGTATCAGGTCAGGTTCTCAAGAGACCCAGTACTTC	CASSIRSGSQETQYF
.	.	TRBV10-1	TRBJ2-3	TGCGCCAGCAGTGATGGGGGGATCACAGATACGCAGTATTTT	CASSDGGITDTQYF
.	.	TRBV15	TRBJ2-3	TGTGCCACCAGCAGAGACCCTCAGACAGATACGCAGTATTTT	CATSRDPQTDTQYF
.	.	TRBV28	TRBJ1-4	TGTGCCAGTAGAGAGGGAGCGACTAATGAAAAACTGTTTTTT	CASREGATNEKLFF
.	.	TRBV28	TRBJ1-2	TGTGCCAGCAGTACCGGGGAGGGTAACTATGGCTACACCTTC	CASSTGEGNYGYTF
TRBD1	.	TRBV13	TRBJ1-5	TGTGCCAGCAGCTCCGACAGGGGGCTGGGTCAGCCCCAGCATTTT	CASSSDRGLGQPQHF
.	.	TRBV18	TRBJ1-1	TGTGCCAGCTCACCACCCGCAGGCCGTGAAACTGAAGCTTTCTTT	CASSPPAGRETEAFF
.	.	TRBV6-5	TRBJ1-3	TGTGGAAGCAGTTCAGGGGCTGTTGGAAACACCATATATTTT	CGSSSGAVGNTIYF
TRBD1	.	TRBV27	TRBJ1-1	TGTGCCAGCAGTTTTGACAGGGTGAACACTGAAGCTTTCTTT	CASSFDRVNTEAFF